Included here is one T cell receptor (beta chain) sequence, with context. The CD8+ and CD4+ T cells were isolated magnetically using a negative isolation approach, whereas the TEMRA cells were enriched by FACS. The data belong to a study of CD8 T cells in Susac syndrome. Random hexamers were used to reverse transcribe an amount of 0.5 to 1 ug RNA. Via MiXCR, TCRdb re-called the immunoSEQ multiplex PCR reads, giving one row per CDR3 protein. Among over 130,000 distinct CDR3 sequences listed, approximately 95% were seen once. The CDR3 is 14 amino acids. Trimming took 1 base from V and 2 from J, leaving 6 bases between them. Germline values: CDR1 SEHNR, CDR2 FQNEAQ (reference sequence).

Sequencing was carried out using CD4+ T cells from PBMCs. The chain joins TRBV7-9 to TRBJ1-5; D uncertain. The TCR originated in a human donor with Susac syndrome. The CDR3 reads CASSLENGNQPQHF. The CDR3 DNA reads TGTGCCAGCAGCTTAGAAAACGGCAATCAGCCCCAGCATTTT. Drawing the rest from reference TRBV7-9 and TRBJ1-5, the complete variable domain is DTGVSQNPRHKITKRGQNVTFRCDPISEHNRLYWYRQTLGQGPEFLTYFQNEAQLEKSRLLSDRFSAERPKGSFSTLEIQRTEQGDSAMYLCASSLENGNQPQHFGDGTRLSIL.